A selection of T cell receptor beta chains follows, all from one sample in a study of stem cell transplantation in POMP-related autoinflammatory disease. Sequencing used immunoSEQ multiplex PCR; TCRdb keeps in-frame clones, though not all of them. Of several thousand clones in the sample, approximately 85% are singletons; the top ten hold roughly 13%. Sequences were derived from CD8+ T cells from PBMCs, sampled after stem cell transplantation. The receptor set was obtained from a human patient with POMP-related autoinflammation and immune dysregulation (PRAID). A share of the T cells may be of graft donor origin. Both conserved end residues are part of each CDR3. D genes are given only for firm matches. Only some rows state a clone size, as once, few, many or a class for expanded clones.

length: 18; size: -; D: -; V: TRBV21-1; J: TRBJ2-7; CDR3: CASSKDEALAGNSYEQYF; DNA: TGTGCCAGCAGCAAAGATGAGGCACTAGCGGGGAACTCCTACGAGCAGTACTTC
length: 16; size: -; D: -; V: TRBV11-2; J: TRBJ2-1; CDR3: CASSLDPFRYNNEQFF; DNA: TGTGCCAGCAGCTTAGATCCGTTCAGATATAACAATGAGCAGTTCTTC
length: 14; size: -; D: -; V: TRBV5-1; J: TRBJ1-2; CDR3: CASSLAGFGKDYTF; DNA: TGCGCCAGCAGCTTGGCAGGTTTCGGGAAGGACTACACCTTC
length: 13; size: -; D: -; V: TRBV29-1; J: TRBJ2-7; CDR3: CSARLVTDYEQYF; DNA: TGCAGCGCCCGACTAGTTACAGACTACGAGCAGTACTTC
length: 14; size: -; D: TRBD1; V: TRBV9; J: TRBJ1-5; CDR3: CASSPWDSEQPQHF; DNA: TGTGCCAGCAGCCCCTGGGACAGCGAACAGCCCCAGCATTTT
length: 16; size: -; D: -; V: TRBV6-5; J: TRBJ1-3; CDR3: CASSYSTRSSGNTIYF; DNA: TGTGCCAGCAGTTACTCGACAAGGTCCTCTGGAAACACCATATATTTT
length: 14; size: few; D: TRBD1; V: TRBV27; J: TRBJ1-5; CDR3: CASRSAGGGQPQHF; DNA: TGTGCCAGCAGGTCCGCAGGGGGCGGTCAGCCCCAGCATTTT
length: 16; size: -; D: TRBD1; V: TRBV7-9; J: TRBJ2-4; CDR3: CASSVDRGRGKNIQYF; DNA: TGTGCCAGCAGCGTAGACAGGGGGCGTGGCAAAAACATTCAGTACTTC
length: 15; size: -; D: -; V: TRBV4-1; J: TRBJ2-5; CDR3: CASSQDDQGFETQYF; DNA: TGCGCCAGCAGCCAAGATGATCAGGGGTTCGAGACCCAGTACTTC
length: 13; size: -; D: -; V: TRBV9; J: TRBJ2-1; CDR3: CASSAEDYNEQFF; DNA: TGTGCCAGCAGCGCGGAAGATTACAATGAGCAGTTCTTC
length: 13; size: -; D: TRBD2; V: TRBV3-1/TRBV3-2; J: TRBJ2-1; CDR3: CASSQDSGGEQFF; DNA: TGTGCCAGCAGCCAAGATTCGGGGGGAGAGCAGTTCTTC
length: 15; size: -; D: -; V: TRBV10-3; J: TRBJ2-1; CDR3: CAISEGQNGYNEQFF; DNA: TGTGCCATCAGTGAAGGACAGAACGGGTACAATGAGCAGTTCTTC
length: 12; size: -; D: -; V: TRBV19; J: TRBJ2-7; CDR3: CASRSGSAEQYF; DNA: TGTGCCAGTAGATCGGGGTCGGCCGAGCAGTACTTC
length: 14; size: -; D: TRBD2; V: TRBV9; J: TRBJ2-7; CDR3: CASSTGLASYEQYF; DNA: TGTGCCAGCAGCACCGGACTAGCCTCCTACGAGCAGTACTTC
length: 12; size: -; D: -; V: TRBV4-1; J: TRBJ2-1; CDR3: CASRRGLNEQFF; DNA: TGCGCCAGCAGACGAGGATTGAATGAGCAGTTCTTC
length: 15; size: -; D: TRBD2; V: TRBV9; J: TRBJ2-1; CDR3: CASSTSGTSYNEQFF; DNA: TGTGCCAGCAGCACCAGCGGGACCTCCTACAATGAGCAGTTCTTC
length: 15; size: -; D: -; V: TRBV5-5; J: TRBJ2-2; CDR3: CASSPQIANTGELFF; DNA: TGTGCCAGCAGCCCCCAGATCGCGAACACCGGGGAGCTGTTTTTT
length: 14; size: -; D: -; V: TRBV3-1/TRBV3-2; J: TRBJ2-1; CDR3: CASSQVSGSNEQFF; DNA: TGTGCCAGCAGCCAAGTGTCAGGTTCCAATGAGCAGTTCTTC
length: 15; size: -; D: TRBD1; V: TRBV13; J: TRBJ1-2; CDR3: CASSPETGGVYGYTF; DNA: TGTGCCAGCAGCCCAGAGACAGGGGGCGTCTATGGCTACACCTTC
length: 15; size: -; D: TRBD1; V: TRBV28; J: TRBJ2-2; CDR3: CASSTDRVSTGELFF; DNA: TGTGCCAGCAGTACGGACAGGGTTAGCACCGGGGAGCTGTTTTTT
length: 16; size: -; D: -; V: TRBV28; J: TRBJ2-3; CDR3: CASSTGSGAFGDTQYF; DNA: TGTGCCAGCAGTACTGGATCGGGGGCCTTCGGGGATACGCAGTATTTT
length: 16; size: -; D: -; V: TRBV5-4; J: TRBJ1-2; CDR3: CASSFRGWQADYGYTF; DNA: TGTGCCAGCAGCTTCCGGGGTTGGCAGGCGGACTATGGCTACACCTTC
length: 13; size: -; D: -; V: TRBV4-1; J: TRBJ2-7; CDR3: CASSRQGLYEQYF; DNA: TGCGCCAGCAGCCGTCAGGGGCTCTACGAGCAGTACTTC
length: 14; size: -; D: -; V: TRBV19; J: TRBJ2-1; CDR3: CASSAGVADREQFF; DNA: TGTGCCAGTAGTGCCGGGGTAGCCGACCGGGAGCAGTTCTTC
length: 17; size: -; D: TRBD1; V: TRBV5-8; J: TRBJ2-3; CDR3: CASSRLGDRGRGDTQYF; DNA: TGTGCCAGCAGCCGCTTAGGGGACAGGGGGCGAGGAGATACGCAGTATTTT
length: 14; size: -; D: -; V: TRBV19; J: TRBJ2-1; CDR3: CASSIVGTDNEQFF; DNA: TGTGCCAGTAGTATAGTGGGCACCGACAATGAGCAGTTCTTC
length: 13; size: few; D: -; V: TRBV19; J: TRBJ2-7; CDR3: CASQRDNSYEQYF; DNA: TGTGCCAGCCAACGGGACAACTCCTACGAGCAGTACTTC
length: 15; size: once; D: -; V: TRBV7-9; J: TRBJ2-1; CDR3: CASSPGGRGNNEQFF; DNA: TGTGCCAGCAGCCCCGGAGGCAGGGGTAACAATGAGCAGTTCTTC
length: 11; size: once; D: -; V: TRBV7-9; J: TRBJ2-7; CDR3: CASGRGPEQYF; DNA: TGTGCCAGCGGCAGAGGGCCCGAGCAGTACTTC
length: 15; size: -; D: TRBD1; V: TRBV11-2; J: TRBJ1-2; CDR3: CASSFRQGTPYGYTF; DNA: TGTGCCAGCAGCTTCAGACAGGGAACTCCCTATGGCTACACCTTC
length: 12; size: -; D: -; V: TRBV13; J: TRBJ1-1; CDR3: CASSRENTEAFF; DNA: TGTGCCAGCAGTCGCGAGAACACTGAAGCTTTCTTT
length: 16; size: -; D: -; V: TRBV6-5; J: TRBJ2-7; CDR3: CASSYSTRAHSYEQYF; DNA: TGTGCCAGCAGTTACTCGACCCGGGCCCACTCCTACGAGCAGTACTTC
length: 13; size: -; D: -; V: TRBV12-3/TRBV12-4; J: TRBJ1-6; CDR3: CASSLGPGSPLHF; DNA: TGTGCCAGCAGTTTAGGGCCTGGATCACCCCTCCACTTT
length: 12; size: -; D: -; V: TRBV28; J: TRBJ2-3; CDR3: CASSFVTDTQYF; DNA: TGTGCCAGCAGTTTCGTAACAGATACGCAGTATTTT
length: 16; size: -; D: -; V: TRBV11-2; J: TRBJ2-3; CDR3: CASSLVTFIGTDTQYF; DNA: TGTGCCAGCAGCTTAGTTACATTTATTGGGACAGATACGCAGTATTTT
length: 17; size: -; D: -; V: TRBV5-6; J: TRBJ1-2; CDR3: CASSLGNGAGATKGYTF; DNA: TGTGCCAGCAGCCTGGGCAATGGGGCAGGGGCCACGAAGGGCTACACCTTC
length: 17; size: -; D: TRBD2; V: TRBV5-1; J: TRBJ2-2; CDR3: CASSPGTSGFNTGELFF; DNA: TGCGCCAGCAGCCCGGGGACTAGCGGGTTCAACACCGGGGAGCTGTTTTTT
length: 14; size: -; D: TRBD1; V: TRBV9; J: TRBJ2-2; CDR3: CASSAQGEAGELFF; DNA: TGTGCCAGCAGCGCACAGGGGGAGGCCGGGGAGCTGTTTTTT
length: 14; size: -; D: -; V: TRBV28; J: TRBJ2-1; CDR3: CASSFRGAGNEQFF; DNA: TGTGCCAGCAGTTTCCGGGGGGCCGGCAATGAGCAGTTCTTC
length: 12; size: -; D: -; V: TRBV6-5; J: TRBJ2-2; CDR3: CASRVLTGELFF; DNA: TGTGCCAGCAGGGTCCTCACCGGGGAGCTGTTTTTT
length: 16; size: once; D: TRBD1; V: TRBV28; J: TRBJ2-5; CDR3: CASSLEHRDRRETQYF; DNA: TGTGCCAGCAGTTTAGAACACCGGGACAGACGAGAGACCCAGTACTTC
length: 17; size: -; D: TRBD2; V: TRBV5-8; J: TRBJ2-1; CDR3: CASKQTPGLAGYNEQFF; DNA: TGTGCCAGCAAACAAACCCCGGGACTAGCGGGTTACAATGAGCAGTTCTTC